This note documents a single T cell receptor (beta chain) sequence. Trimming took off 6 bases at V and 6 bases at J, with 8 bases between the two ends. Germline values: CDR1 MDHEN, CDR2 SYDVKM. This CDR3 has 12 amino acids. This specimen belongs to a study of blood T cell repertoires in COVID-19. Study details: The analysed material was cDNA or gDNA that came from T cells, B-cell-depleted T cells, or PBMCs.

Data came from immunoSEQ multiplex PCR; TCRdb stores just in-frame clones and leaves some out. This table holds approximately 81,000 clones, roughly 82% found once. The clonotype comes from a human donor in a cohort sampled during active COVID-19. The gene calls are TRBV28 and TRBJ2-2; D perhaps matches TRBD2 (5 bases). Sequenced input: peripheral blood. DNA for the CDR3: TGTGCCAGCAGGAGCGGCCCCGGGGAGCTGTTTTTT. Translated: CASRSGPGELFF.